These 11 T cell receptor beta chains came from one sample sequenced in a study of cytomegalovirus exposure and HLA in healthy donors (dated by TCRdb to 2017 to 2019). Library preparation employed the immunoSEQ multiplex PCR assay. A mixture of 60 forward primers for TCR Vbeta segments and 13 reverse primers for TCR Jbeta segments was used in the multiplex PCR. The source is immuneACCESS, and TCRdb retained only in-frame sequences with V and J called. Part of the clones is not carried over; for the studies checked, unresolved V genes explain less than half of this, and the remainder is unexplained. The sample data list around 33,000 clones, and around 40% of these were observed just once. Less than 2% of the sample is taken by the ten largest. Source material: PBMCs. All receptors come from a woman aged 45-65 years in good health and CMV-seronegative.

The rearrangement joins TRBV30 to TRBJ1-1; TRBD1 matches at 9 bases. CDR1 is GTSNPN, CDR2 SVGIG, per germline (reference sequence). The trim removed 0 bases at V and 8 bases at J, leaving 4 bases unmatched. This CDR3 is 13 amino acids long. CDR3 bases: TGTGCCTGGAGTGTACAGGGGGCAGGAGAAGCTTTCTTT. It translates to CAWSVQGAGEAFF.

This clone was found a few times. V usage is TRBV9 and J usage is TRBJ1-1; 8 positions agree with TRBD1. The V segment lost 4 bases and the J segment 8 bases; nucleotides outside the gene matches: 4. The CDR3 loop spans 12 amino acids. Germline assignment: CDR1 SGDLS and CDR2 YYNGEE. The CDR3 sequence: CASSLRQGEAFF. The CDR3 DNA is TGTGCCAGCAGCCTACGACAGGGGGAAGCTTTCTTT.

The V gene is TRBV5-6, the J gene TRBJ1-1; D not resolved. The germline V and J ends were trimmed by 3 bases and 0 bases, with 15 bases remaining between them. The CDR3 loop spans 16 amino acids. Germline CDR1 and CDR2: SGHDT and YYEEEE. The CDR3 nucleotides read TGTGCCAGCAGCTCCGCCCCGACACAAATGAACACTGAAGCTTTCTTT. Translation gives CASSSAPTQMNTEAFF. Supplemented by reference TRBV5-6 and TRBJ1-1, the full variable domain reads DAGVTQSPTHLIKTRGQQVTLRCSPKSGHDTVSWYQQALGQGPQFIFQYYEEEERQRGNFPDRFSGHQFPNYSSELNVNALLLGDSALYLCASSSAPTQMNTEAFFGQGTRLTVV.

This clone was observed once. This rearrangement joins TRBV5-8 to TRBJ1-2; TRBD1 matches 11 bases. There are 15 residues in the CDR3. Looked up from germline, CDR1 is SGHTS and CDR2 is YDEGEE. Trimming cost V 0 bases and J 3 bases; bases outside gene matches: 1. DNA for the CDR3: TGTGCCAGCAGCTTGGCGGGACAGGGGGACTATGGCTACACCTTC. Protein: CASSLAGQGDYGYTF. Together with reference TRBV5-8 and TRBJ1-2, the CDR3 gives the full variable domain: EAGVTQSPTHLIKTRGQQATLRCSPISGHTSVYWYQQALGLGLQFLLWYDEGEERNRGNFPPRFSGRQFPNYSSELNVNALELEDSALYLCASSLAGQGDYGYTFGSGTRLTVV.

This clone occurred a few times. The chain carries TRBV7-9 and TRBJ1-6; TRBD1 agrees at 7 bases. The germline gives CDR1 SEHNR, CDR2 FQNEAQ (reference sequence). The CDR3 length is 17 residues. V shed 4 bases and J 0 bases; nucleotides not matched to a gene: 6. The CDR3 loop is CASSSDRVFSYNSPLHF. CDR3 nucleotide sequence: TGTGCCAGCAGCTCAGACAGGGTTTTCTCCTATAATTCACCCCTCCACTTT.

The chain combines TRBV5-1 with TRBJ2-2; D uncertain. The V end lost 4 bases, the J end lost 2 bases, and 3 bases lay between the germline ends. CDR1 and CDR2 (germline): SGHRS, YFSETQ. The CDR3 consists of 12 residues. The CDR3 is CASSQNTGELFF. The CDR3 nucleotides are TGCGCCAGCAGCCAAAACACCGGGGAGCTGTTTTTT.

The chain recombines TRBV27 with TRBJ2-3; the D gene is possibly TRBD1 (7 bases). The CDR3 is 15 residues long. Trimming stripped 6 bases from V and 1 base from J, with 14 bases between. Germline V CDR1 and CDR2: MNHEY, SMNVEV (reference sequence). In DNA form, the CDR3 reads TGTGCCAGCAGAAGGACCAGGGGGGGCACAGATACGCAGTATTTT. Translating gives CASRRTRGGTDTQYF.

The genes are TRBV19 and TRBJ1-1; 9 bases are a match to TRBD1. The CDR3 is 14 residues long. The germline V gene encodes CDR1 LNHDA and CDR2 SQIVND (reference sequence). The ends lost 8 bases at V and 4 bases at J; junction bases unmatched: 8. DNA for the CDR3: TGTGCCAGTTCTAACAGGGGGCGAGGCACTGAAGCTTTCTTT. This encodes CASSNRGRGTEAFF.

This chain uses TRBV13 with TRBJ1-1; D perhaps matches TRBD1 (6 bases). The CDR3 covers 15 residues. Deletions cut 5 bases from V and 0 bases from J, with 13 bases between. CDR1 and CDR2 (germline): PRHDT, FYEKMQ (reference sequence). The CDR3 nucleotides are TGTGCCAGCAGCCTCTTGACAGGCCTGAACACTGAAGCTTTCTTT. The encoded protein is CASSLLTGLNTEAFF.

This chain uses TRBV1 with TRBJ2-3; the DNA was not used to check the table's D call, TRBD2. TRBV1 is shown as a pseudogene. This CDR3 is 18 amino acids long. CDR3 nucleotides: TGCACCAGCAGCCAAGATCGGGGTGGTAGCGGTAGCACAGATACGCAGTATTTT. Translated: CTSSQDRGGSGSTDTQYF.

This clone was counted between two and nine times. This chain joins TRBV5-1 and TRBJ2-5; 13 positions agree with TRBD2. The V gene end was trimmed by 4 bases and the J gene end by 5 bases; junction bases not matched to a gene: 11. The CDR3 totals 17 residues. Germline V CDR1 and CDR2: SGHRS, YFSETQ. The CDR3 reads CASSPGGLAGEGETQYF. DNA of the CDR3: TGCGCCAGCAGCCCCGGTGGACTAGCGGGGGAAGGTGAGACCCAGTACTTC.